A selection of T cell receptor beta chains follows, all from one sample in a study of beta chain features in type 1 diabetes. Sequenced by immunoSEQ multiplex PCR; TCRdb stores in-frame clones only, minus some. The data hold about 320,000 clones, with approximately 15% observed a single time. The sequencing input was central memory CD4+ T cells from blood. The source is a man between 25 and 39 years old in good health. The CDR3 runs from the conserved cysteine through the conserved F or W. D genes are given only for firm matches. The listing skips clone size in some rows; elsewhere it reads once, few, many or a size class.

J gene: TRBJ2-6
V gene: TRBV7-2
D gene: NA
clone size: few
CDR3 DNA: TGTGCCAGCAGTTCAAACTTCAGTCCTGGGGCCAACGTCCTGACTTTC
CDR3 protein: CASSSNFSPGANVLTF

J gene: TRBJ1-1
V gene: TRBV19
D gene: NA
clone size: NA
CDR3 DNA: TGTGCCAGTAGGTGGGGGAACACTGAAGCTTTCTTT
CDR3 protein: CASRWGNTEAFF

J gene: TRBJ2-6
V gene: TRBV4-2
D gene: NA
clone size: NA
CDR3 DNA: TGTGCCAGCAGCCGCACAACGGGACCTGGGGCCAACGTCCTGACTTTC
CDR3 protein: CASSRTTGPGANVLTF

J gene: TRBJ2-1
V gene: TRBV10-3
D gene: TRBD1
clone size: many
CDR3 DNA: TGTGCCTCAACCGGACAGGGACGCGAGCAGTTCTTC
CDR3 protein: CASTGQGREQFF

J gene: TRBJ2-7
V gene: TRBV6-1
D gene: TRBD1
clone size: NA
CDR3 DNA: TGTGCCAGCACTGACGACAGGGGGACCTACGAGCAGTACTTC
CDR3 protein: CASTDDRGTYEQYF

J gene: TRBJ2-1
V gene: TRBV9
D gene: NA
clone size: few
CDR3 DNA: TGTGCCAGCAGCGTAGGGCCAGGGTACAATGAGCAGTTCTTC
CDR3 protein: CASSVGPGYNEQFF

J gene: TRBJ1-1
V gene: TRBV27
D gene: TRBD1
clone size: few
CDR3 DNA: TGTGCCAGCAGACCACTCACAGGGGGCACTGAAGCTTTCTTT
CDR3 protein: CASRPLTGGTEAFF

J gene: TRBJ2-1
V gene: TRBV19
D gene: NA
clone size: few
CDR3 DNA: TGTGCCAGTAGGCTAGACAGGAGCTCCTACAATGAGCAGTTCTTC
CDR3 protein: CASRLDRSSYNEQFF

J gene: TRBJ1-4
V gene: TRBV6-1
D gene: NA
clone size: NA
CDR3 DNA: TGTGCCAGCAGAGTTGTGGGGTTAGGCGAAAAACTGTTTTTT
CDR3 protein: CASRVVGLGEKLFF

J gene: TRBJ1-4
V gene: TRBV5-4
D gene: NA
clone size: NA
CDR3 DNA: TGTGCCAGCAGGCGACAGGAACAGACTAATGAAAAACTGTTTTTT
CDR3 protein: CASRRQEQTNEKLFF

J gene: TRBJ2-1
V gene: TRBV2
D gene: NA
clone size: many
CDR3 DNA: TGTGCCAGCAGTTACTGGGCAGAAAATGAGCAGTTCTTC
CDR3 protein: CASSYWAENEQFF

J gene: TRBJ2-3
V gene: TRBV5-6
D gene: NA
clone size: NA
CDR3 DNA: TGTGCCAGCAGCTTGTGGGCGAACCCCACAGATACGCAGTATTTT
CDR3 protein: CASSLWANPTDTQYF

J gene: TRBJ1-4
V gene: TRBV11-2
D gene: NA
clone size: few
CDR3 DNA: TGTGCCAGCAGCTTAGTTCGCAAGGGTTATGATGAAAAACTGTTTTTT
CDR3 protein: CASSLVRKGYDEKLFF

J gene: TRBJ2-2
V gene: TRBV7-9
D gene: NA
clone size: once
CDR3 DNA: TGTGCCAGCAGCTTATCCCGGGGACTTACGGGCACCGGGGAGCTGTTTTTT
CDR3 protein: CASSLSRGLTGTGELFF

J gene: TRBJ2-5
V gene: TRBV9
D gene: NA
clone size: many
CDR3 DNA: TGTGCCAGCAGCGGACGAGGGGGGTTGAGGGAGACCCAGTACTTC
CDR3 protein: CASSGRGGLRETQYF